These T cell receptor beta chains were read from a single sample in a study of radiotherapy plus CTLA-4 blockade in lung cancer. TCRdb keeps only in-frame clones here, not all; method: immunoSEQ multiplex PCR. The data contain 85,000 to 95,000 clones, roughly 80% of them singletons. The specimen comprised peripheral blood, sampled from a patient treated with radiotherapy plus ipilimumab. All receptors derive from a human donor with non-small cell lung cancer that progressed on radiotherapy plus ipilimumab. Both conserved end residues are part of each CDR3. The D gene is left open where the match is weak. Clone size is stated in some rows and not others, as once, few, many or a class when expanded.

-	TRBV6-1	-	TRBJ2-1	CASSEAYGGSGYNEQFF	TGTGCCAGCAGTGAAGCGTACGGGGGATCGGGCTACAATGAGCAGTTCTTC
-	TRBV28	-	TRBJ1-2	CASSLVARGGYTF	TGTGCCAGCAGTTTAGTTGCGAGGGGTGGCTACACCTTC
-	TRBV7-2	TRBD1	TRBJ1-6	CASSRSTGGRNSPLHF	TGTGCCAGCAGCCGTTCGACAGGGGGTAGGAATTCACCCCTCCACTTT
-	TRBV5-4	-	TRBJ2-3	CASSRREGTDTQYF	TGTGCCAGCAGCCGCCGCGAAGGGACAGATACGCAGTATTTT
once	TRBV19	TRBD1	TRBJ1-1	CASSILGQGNTEAFF	TGTGCCAGTAGTATACTGGGACAGGGGAACACTGAAGCTTTCTTT
once	TRBV5-4	-	TRBJ1-4	CASSLRDEKLFF	TGTGCCAGCAGCTTGAGAGATGAAAAACTGTTTTTT
-	TRBV4-1	-	TRBJ2-1	CASSHDQGSYNEQFF	TGCGCCAGCAGCCATGACCAGGGCTCCTACAATGAGCAGTTCTTC
-	TRBV23-1	-	TRBJ1-1	CASSQTLRTAREAFF	TGCGCCAGCAGTCAAACACTCAGGACGGCCCGTGAAGCTTTCTTT
-	TRBV7-2	-	TRBJ1-2	CASSLGPSNRAGGYTF	TGTGCCAGCAGCTTAGGACCGTCGAACAGGGCTGGCGGCTACACCTTC
-	TRBV29-1	-	TRBJ2-5	CSVDPDAGHPQETQYF	TGCAGCGTTGACCCGGACGCGGGACACCCGCAAGAGACCCAGTACTTC
-	TRBV10-3	TRBD2	TRBJ2-1	CAINSGTSGIGSYNEQFF	TGTGCCATCAACTCCGGGACTAGCGGGATTGGATCCTACAATGAGCAGTTCTTC
-	TRBV9	-	TRBJ2-2	CASSGDLGTGELFF	TGTGCCAGCAGCGGAGATTTGGGCACCGGGGAGCTGTTTTTT
-	TRBV19	TRBD1	TRBJ1-2	CASSIVHGQGSYGYTF	TGTGCCAGTAGTATCGTTCACGGACAGGGATCGTATGGCTACACCTTC
-	TRBV28	-	TRBJ2-2	CASSPGTNTGELFF	TGTGCCAGCAGTCCCGGGACGAACACCGGGGAGCTGTTTTTT
-	TRBV5-1	TRBD2	TRBJ2-1	CASSLASGSSYNEQFF	TGCGCCAGCAGCTTGGCAAGCGGGAGTTCCTACAATGAGCAGTTCTTC
-	TRBV5-8	TRBD1	TRBJ1-4	CASSLVWRTGPANEKLFF	TGTGCCAGCAGCTTGGTGTGGAGGACAGGCCCCGCTAATGAAAAACTGTTTTTT
once	TRBV27	-	TRBJ1-1	CASSFGVTGTEAFF	TGTGCCAGCAGTTTTGGGGTTACGGGCACTGAAGCTTTCTTT
few	TRBV28	-	TRBJ1-2	CASSSPRGLDYGYTF	TGTGCCAGCAGTTCGCCCAGGGGCCTTGACTATGGCTACACCTTC
-	TRBV6-6	TRBD2	TRBJ2-5	CASRLLNGRETQYF	TGTGCCAGCAGACTTCTGAACGGGAGGGAGACCCAGTACTTC
-	TRBV6-1	-	TRBJ1-2	CASTRDGYGYTF	TGTGCCAGCACCCGGGACGGCTATGGCTACACCTTC
-	TRBV5-1	-	TRBJ2-5	CASSLAANQETQYF	TGCGCCAGCAGCTTGGCGGCCAACCAAGAGACCCAGTACTTC
-	TRBV5-6	-	TRBJ1-3	CASSLKRTVYGNTIYF	TGTGCCAGCAGCTTGAAGAGGACAGTATATGGAAACACCATATATTTT
-	TRBV28	TRBD2	TRBJ2-2	CASSFRTSEDTGELFF	TGTGCCAGCAGCTTTAGGACTAGCGAGGACACCGGGGAGCTGTTTTTT
-	TRBV19	-	TRBJ1-2	CASLGAGRETSGYTF	TGTGCCAGTCTGGGGGCAGGCAGGGAGACGAGTGGCTACACCTTC
-	TRBV5-4	-	TRBJ1-2	CASSLLQGDNYGYTF	TGTGCCAGCAGCTTGCTGCAGGGTGATAACTATGGCTACACCTTC
few	TRBV12-5	-	TRBJ1-1	CASGLAGLLRRAEAFF	TGTGCTAGTGGTTTGGCGGGACTCCTACGTCGAGCTGAAGCTTTCTTT
-	TRBV5-1	TRBD2	TRBJ2-7	CASSPGTSGSRPYEQYF	TGCGCCAGCAGCCCCGGGACTAGCGGGAGTAGGCCCTACGAGCAGTACTTC
-	TRBV6-4	TRBD2	TRBJ2-3	CASSDGAGGATDTQYF	TGTGCCAGCAGTGACGGGGCGGGAGGAGCCACAGATACGCAGTATTTT
-	TRBV29-1	TRBD2	TRBJ2-7	CSVRTRLTYEQYF	TGCAGCGTTAGGACTAGGCTCACCTACGAGCAGTACTTC
-	TRBV11-2	-	TRBJ2-2	CASSSIKVSRTPGELFF	TGTGCCAGCAGCTCTATTAAGGTCAGCCGAACACCGGGGGAGCTGTTTTTT
-	TRBV10-1	TRBD2	TRBJ2-7	CASSERTSGVEQYF	TGCGCCAGCAGTGAACGGACTAGCGGGGTTGAGCAGTACTTC
-	TRBV30	-	TRBJ1-3	CAWSVGSGNTIYF	TGTGCCTGGAGTGTAGGGTCTGGAAACACCATATATTTT
-	TRBV4-1	TRBD1	TRBJ2-7	CASSQIQGAGYEQYF	TGCGCCAGCAGCCAAATACAGGGGGCGGGCTACGAGCAGTACTTC
-	TRBV5-1	-	TRBJ2-5	CASSPMVAETQYF	TGCGCCAGCAGCCCGATGGTCGCAGAGACCCAGTACTTC
-	TRBV19	TRBD1	TRBJ2-7	CASSLAGDSPFYEQYF	TGTGCCAGTAGTCTCGCCGGGGACAGTCCTTTCTACGAGCAGTACTTC
few	TRBV28	TRBD1	TRBJ1-2	CASSPPDRELYGYTF	TGTGCCAGCAGTCCCCCGGACAGGGAACTCTATGGCTACACCTTC
-	TRBV9	TRBD2	TRBJ2-2	CASSRSGAGGELFF	TGTGCCAGCAGTCGTAGCGGGGCGGGCGGGGAGCTGTTTTTT
-	TRBV5-1	TRBD2	TRBJ2-1	CASSLASWGGSYNEQFF	TGCGCCAGCAGCTTGGCCTCCTGGGGGGGGTCCTACAATGAGCAGTTCTTC
-	TRBV11-3	-	TRBJ2-2	CASSLGDGLSAGELFF	TGTGCCAGCAGCTTAGGAGATGGGCTCTCCGCCGGGGAGCTGTTTTTT
-	TRBV10-3	TRBD2	TRBJ2-7	CAISESLASGSVVEQYF	TGTGCCATCAGTGAGTCTTTGGCTAGCGGGAGTGTTGTCGAGCAGTACTTC
-	TRBV5-3	-	TRBJ1-3	CARSLVWPGHSGNTIYF	TGTGCCAGAAGCTTGGTTTGGCCAGGGCATTCTGGAAACACCATATATTTT
-	TRBV5-1	-	TRBJ2-1	CASSLASGSPYNEQFF	TGCGCCAGCAGCTTGGCGTCAGGGAGCCCCTACAATGAGCAGTTCTTC
-	TRBV7-3	-	TRBJ1-5	CASSLGQNQPQHF	TGTGCCAGCAGCTTAGGGCAGAATCAGCCCCAGCATTTT
-	TRBV28	-	TRBJ1-2	CASSFQGRNYGYTF	TGTGCCAGCAGTTTCCAGGGACGCAACTATGGCTACACCTTC
-	TRBV11-1	TRBD1	TRBJ1-4	CASSLDPGQGEKLFF	TGTGCCAGCAGCTTAGATCCCGGACAGGGTGAAAAACTGTTTTTT
-	TRBV7-2	-	TRBJ1-2	CASSLVGTGGYTF	TGTGCCAGCAGCTTAGTGGGAACGGGGGGCTACACCTTC
-	TRBV5-1	-	TRBJ2-6	CASSWVPPSGANVLTF	TGCGCCAGCAGTTGGGTTCCTCCCTCTGGGGCCAACGTCCTGACTTTC
-	TRBV6-5	TRBD1	TRBJ1-4	CASSRDRVNEKLFF	TGTGCCAGCAGTCGGGACAGAGTTAATGAAAAACTGTTTTTT
-	TRBV7-2	-	TRBJ1-5	CASSADRNQPQHF	TGTGCCAGCAGCGCGGACAGAAATCAGCCCCAGCATTTT